The source of this TCR beta chain is a study of CD8+ T cells in alopecia areata. The overall study: Treated patients swallowed 5 to 10 mg of oral tofacitinib twice daily. General study points: Higher clonality and more expanded CD8+ clones appeared in lesional than normal scalp.

Peripheral blood and lesional scalp punch biopsies were taken from alopecia areata patients. Starting from PBMCs, sorting isolated CD4+ and CD8+ T cells. Extracted from the samples, RNA was reverse transcribed into cDNA to serve as the sequencing template. Method: immunoSEQ multiplex PCR; TCRdb's copy keeps in-frame clones and lacks some. The sample includes some 170,000 clones, just over 65% of them seen just once. Remarks on this clone: Its antigen is not identified.

Looked up from germline, CDR1 is SGHAT and CDR2 is FQNNGV. The CDR3 sequence is 16 residues long. V shed 4 bases and J shed 2 bases, with 17 bases lying between them. Material: CD8+ T cells sorted from blood, obtained at week 0. This rearrangement joins TRBV11-2 to TRBJ1-1; tentatively, D is TRBD1 (5 bases). The sequence derives from a human donor with alopecia areata. The CDR3 spells CASSSPGEGRNTEAFF. CDR3 in DNA: TGTGCCAGCAGCTCCCCAGGAGAGGGGCGTAACACTGAAGCTTTCTTT.